The rows below give T cell receptor beta chains drawn from one sample of a study of T cells after yellow fever vaccination. One entry per CDR3 protein results from TCRdb running MiXCR on the 5' RACE reads. Of approximately 300,000 distinct CDR3 sequences listed, approximately 7% were seen once; the top ten hold roughly a sixth. This material consisted of PBMCs, taken roughly 47 days after the first yellow fever vaccination. The receptors derive from a young man who received the YFV17D yellow fever vaccine. The CDR3 runs from the conserved cysteine through the conserved F or W. The order of the fields is J gene, D gene, V gene, clone size, CDR3 protein, CDR3 DNA. The D gene is left open where the match is weak. Clone size is shown for a subset of rows, as once, few, many or a class of expanded clone.

j_call: TRBJ2-5
d_call: TRBD1
v_call: TRBV5-1
clone_size: NA
cdr3_aa: CASSLGTGNAETQYF
cdr3_nt: TGCGCCAGCAGCTTAGGGACAGGGAATGCAGAGACCCAGTACTTC

j_call: TRBJ1-5
d_call: NA
v_call: TRBV12-3/TRBV12-4
clone_size: few
cdr3_aa: CASSLRGEGGQPQHF
cdr3_nt: TGTGCCAGCAGTTTACGGGGGGAAGGAGGTCAGCCCCAGCATTTT

j_call: TRBJ2-3
d_call: NA
v_call: TRBV5-1
clone_size: many
cdr3_aa: CASSPTTDTDTQYF
cdr3_nt: TGCGCCAGCAGCCCGACGACAGACACAGATACGCAGTATTTT

j_call: TRBJ2-3
d_call: TRBD2
v_call: TRBV5-1
clone_size: many
cdr3_aa: CASSLALAGDTDTQYF
cdr3_nt: TGCGCCAGCAGCTTGGCACTAGCGGGGGACACAGATACGCAGTATTTT

j_call: TRBJ2-3
d_call: NA
v_call: TRBV7-2
clone_size: many
cdr3_aa: CASSFDSPYTDTQYF
cdr3_nt: TGTGCCAGCAGCTTTGACAGCCCCTACACAGATACGCAGTATTTT

j_call: TRBJ1-1
d_call: NA
v_call: TRBV6-2/TRBV6-3
clone_size: many
cdr3_aa: CASSYNWPGGLAFF
cdr3_nt: TGTGCCAGCAGTTACAATTGGCCGGGCGGGTTGGCTTTCTTT

j_call: TRBJ1-2
d_call: NA
v_call: TRBV5-1
clone_size: few
cdr3_aa: CASSLSGGGYTF
cdr3_nt: TGCGCCAGCAGCTTGTCCGGGGGTGGCTACACCTTC

j_call: TRBJ2-1
d_call: NA
v_call: TRBV5-4
clone_size: few
cdr3_aa: CASSQDSYGQFF
cdr3_nt: TGTGCCAGCAGCCAGGATTCATATGGGCAGTTCTTC

j_call: TRBJ2-5
d_call: TRBD2
v_call: TRBV12-3/TRBV12-4
clone_size: NA
cdr3_aa: CASKLTSGQETQYF
cdr3_nt: TGTGCCAGCAAGCTAACTAGCGGCCAAGAGACCCAGTACTTC

j_call: TRBJ2-1
d_call: TRBD2
v_call: TRBV6-1
clone_size: NA
cdr3_aa: CASTDFSGGVRNEQFF
cdr3_nt: TGTGCCAGCACCGACTTTAGCGGGGGCGTTCGTAATGAGCAGTTCTTC

j_call: TRBJ1-4
d_call: NA
v_call: TRBV4-1
clone_size: many
cdr3_aa: CASSQIGQEVYGKLFF
cdr3_nt: TGCGCCAGCAGCCAGATCGGTCAGGAGGTCTACGGAAAACTGTTTTTT

j_call: TRBJ1-1
d_call: NA
v_call: TRBV27
clone_size: NA
cdr3_aa: CASSPSRLNTEAFF
cdr3_nt: TGTGCCAGCAGTCCTTCCAGGCTGAACACTGAAGCTTTCTTT

j_call: TRBJ1-5
d_call: NA
v_call: TRBV4-3
clone_size: NA
cdr3_aa: CASSQAATADLNWPQHF
cdr3_nt: TGCGCCAGCAGCCAAGCCGCGACAGCCGACCTCAATTGGCCCCAGCATTTT

j_call: TRBJ2-7
d_call: TRBD1
v_call: TRBV5-4
clone_size: NA
cdr3_aa: CASSLPGQGLYEQYF
cdr3_nt: TGTGCCAGCAGCCTTCCGGGACAGGGGCTTTACGAGCAGTACTTC

j_call: TRBJ1-3
d_call: NA
v_call: TRBV10-3
clone_size: many
cdr3_aa: CAISEDPAGNTIYF
cdr3_nt: TGTGCCATCAGTGAGGACCCCGCTGGAAACACCATATATTTT

j_call: TRBJ2-3
d_call: TRBD2
v_call: TRBV7-9
clone_size: few
cdr3_aa: CASSDGTSGEYTDTQYF
cdr3_nt: TGTGCCAGCAGCGATGGGACTAGCGGGGAGTACACAGATACGCAGTATTTT

j_call: TRBJ1-5
d_call: NA
v_call: TRBV2
clone_size: few
cdr3_aa: CASKRWDQPQHF
cdr3_nt: TGTGCCAGCAAGAGATGGGATCAGCCCCAGCATTTT

j_call: TRBJ2-5
d_call: NA
v_call: TRBV4-3
clone_size: NA
cdr3_aa: CASSRAPLRQETQYF
cdr3_nt: TGCGCCAGCAGCCGAGCTCCCCTGCGCCAAGAGACCCAGTACTTC

j_call: TRBJ1-2
d_call: NA
v_call: TRBV5-1
clone_size: few
cdr3_aa: CASSFVGVGGYGYTF
cdr3_nt: TGCGCCAGCAGCTTCGTCGGGGTAGGAGGCTATGGCTACACCTTC

j_call: TRBJ2-2
d_call: NA
v_call: TRBV10-3
clone_size: NA
cdr3_aa: CAITDSGAGNTGELFF
cdr3_nt: TGTGCCATCACCGACAGTGGAGCGGGGAACACCGGGGAGCTGTTTTTT

j_call: TRBJ1-3
d_call: TRBD1
v_call: TRBV6-5
clone_size: NA
cdr3_aa: CASSQQGWTGNTIYF
cdr3_nt: TGTGCCAGCAGCCAACAGGGGTGGACTGGAAACACCATATATTTT

j_call: TRBJ2-5
d_call: TRBD2
v_call: TRBV7-2
clone_size: few
cdr3_aa: CASSPNGLAGETQYF
cdr3_nt: TGTGCCAGCAGCCCCAATGGACTAGCGGGAGAGACCCAGTACTTC

j_call: TRBJ2-1
d_call: NA
v_call: TRBV15
clone_size: NA
cdr3_aa: CATSRKGRGNEQFF
cdr3_nt: TGTGCCACCAGCAGAAAAGGACGGGGGAATGAGCAGTTCTTC

j_call: TRBJ1-2
d_call: NA
v_call: TRBV19
clone_size: few
cdr3_aa: CASSDYGYTF
cdr3_nt: TGTGCCAGTAGCGACTATGGCTACACCTTC

j_call: TRBJ2-5
d_call: NA
v_call: TRBV19
clone_size: few
cdr3_aa: CASRKQETQYF
cdr3_nt: TGTGCCAGTAGGAAACAAGAGACCCAGTACTTC

j_call: TRBJ2-3
d_call: NA
v_call: TRBV7-6
clone_size: NA
cdr3_aa: CASSLAWGPDTQYF
cdr3_nt: TGTGCCAGCAGCTTAGCATGGGGCCCAGATACGCAGTATTTT

j_call: TRBJ2-7
d_call: NA
v_call: TRBV27
clone_size: few
cdr3_aa: CASSLAGLIYEQYF
cdr3_nt: TGTGCCAGCAGTTTGGCGGGGCTGATCTACGAGCAGTACTTC

j_call: TRBJ1-2
d_call: NA
v_call: TRBV19
clone_size: NA
cdr3_aa: CASSTLQGPYGYTF
cdr3_nt: TGTGCCAGTAGTACGTTACAGGGTCCCTATGGCTACACCTTC

j_call: TRBJ1-6
d_call: NA
v_call: TRBV5-5
clone_size: NA
cdr3_aa: CASSRVGESPLHF
cdr3_nt: TGTGCCAGCAGCCGCGTGGGGGAGTCACCCCTCCACTTT